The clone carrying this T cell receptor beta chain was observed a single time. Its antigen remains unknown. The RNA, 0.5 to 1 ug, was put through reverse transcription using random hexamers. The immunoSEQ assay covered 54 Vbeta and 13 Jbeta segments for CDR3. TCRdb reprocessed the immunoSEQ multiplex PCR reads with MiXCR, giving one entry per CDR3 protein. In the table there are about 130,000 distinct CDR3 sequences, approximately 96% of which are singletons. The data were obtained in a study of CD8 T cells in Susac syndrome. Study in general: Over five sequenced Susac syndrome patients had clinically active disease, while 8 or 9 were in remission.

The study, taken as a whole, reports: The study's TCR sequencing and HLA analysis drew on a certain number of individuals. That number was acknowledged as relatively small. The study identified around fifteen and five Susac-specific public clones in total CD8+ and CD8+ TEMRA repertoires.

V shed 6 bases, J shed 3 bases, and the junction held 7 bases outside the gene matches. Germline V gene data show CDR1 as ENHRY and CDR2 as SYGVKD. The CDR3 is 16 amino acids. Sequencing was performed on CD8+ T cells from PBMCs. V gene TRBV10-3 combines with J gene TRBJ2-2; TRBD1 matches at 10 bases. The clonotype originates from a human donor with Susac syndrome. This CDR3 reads CAIRDLDRGDTGELFF. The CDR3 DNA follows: TGTGCCATCAGAGATTTGGACAGGGGGGACACCGGGGAGCTGTTTTTT.